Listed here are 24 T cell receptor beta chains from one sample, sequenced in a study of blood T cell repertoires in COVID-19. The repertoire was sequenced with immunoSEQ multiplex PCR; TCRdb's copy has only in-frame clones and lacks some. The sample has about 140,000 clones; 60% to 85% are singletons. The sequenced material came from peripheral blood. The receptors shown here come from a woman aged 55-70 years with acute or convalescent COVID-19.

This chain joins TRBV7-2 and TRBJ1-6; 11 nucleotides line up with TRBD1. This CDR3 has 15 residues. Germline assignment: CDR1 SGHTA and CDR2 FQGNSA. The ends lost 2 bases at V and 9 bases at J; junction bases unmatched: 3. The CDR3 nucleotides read TGTGCCAGCAGCTTATTGGGACAGGGGGGTTCACCCCTCCACTTT. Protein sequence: CASSLLGQGGSPLHF.

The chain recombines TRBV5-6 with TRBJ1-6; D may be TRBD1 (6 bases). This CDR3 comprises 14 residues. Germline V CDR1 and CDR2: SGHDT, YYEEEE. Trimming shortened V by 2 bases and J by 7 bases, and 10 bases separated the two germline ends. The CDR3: CASSFRGTNSPLHF. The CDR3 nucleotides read TGTGCCAGCAGCTTTAGGGGGACGAATTCACCCCTCCACTTT. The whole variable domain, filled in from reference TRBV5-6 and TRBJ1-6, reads DAGVTQSPTHLIKTRGQQVTLRCSPKSGHDTVSWYQQALGQGPQFIFQYYEEEERQRGNFPDRFSGHQFPNYSSELNVNALLLGDSALYLCASSFRGTNSPLHFGNGTRLTVT.

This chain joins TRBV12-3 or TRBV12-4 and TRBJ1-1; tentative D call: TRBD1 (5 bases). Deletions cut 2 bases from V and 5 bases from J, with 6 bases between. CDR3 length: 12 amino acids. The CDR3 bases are TGTGCCAGCAGTTTAAGGGGTACTGAAGCTTTCTTT. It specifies CASSLRGTEAFF.

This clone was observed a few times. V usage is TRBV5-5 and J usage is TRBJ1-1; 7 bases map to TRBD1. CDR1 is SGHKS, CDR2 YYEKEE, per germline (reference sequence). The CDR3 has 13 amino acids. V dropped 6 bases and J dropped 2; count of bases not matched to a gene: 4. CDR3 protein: CASIRTGNTEAFF. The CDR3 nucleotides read TGTGCCAGCATTAGGACAGGTAACACTGAAGCTTTCTTT.

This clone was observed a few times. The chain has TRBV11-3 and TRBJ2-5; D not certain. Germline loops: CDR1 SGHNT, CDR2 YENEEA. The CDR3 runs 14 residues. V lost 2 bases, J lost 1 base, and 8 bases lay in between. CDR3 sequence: CASSLSNGQETQYF. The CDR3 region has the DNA TGTGCCAGCAGCTTAAGTAACGGCCAAGAGACCCAGTACTTC.

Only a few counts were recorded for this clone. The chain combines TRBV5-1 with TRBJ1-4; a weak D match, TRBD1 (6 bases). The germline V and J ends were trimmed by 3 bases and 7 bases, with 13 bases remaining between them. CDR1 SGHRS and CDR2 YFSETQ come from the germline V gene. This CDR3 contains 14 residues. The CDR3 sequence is CASSYSGGGEKLFF. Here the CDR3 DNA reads TGCGCCAGCAGCTATTCGGGGGGCGGTGAAAAACTGTTTTTT.

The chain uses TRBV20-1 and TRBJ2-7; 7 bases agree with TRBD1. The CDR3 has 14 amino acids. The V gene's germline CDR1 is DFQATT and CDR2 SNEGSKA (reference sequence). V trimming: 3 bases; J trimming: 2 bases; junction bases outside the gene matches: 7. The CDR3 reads CSASGQVFPYEQYF. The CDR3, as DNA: TGCAGTGCTAGTGGACAGGTCTTCCCCTACGAGCAGTACTTC.

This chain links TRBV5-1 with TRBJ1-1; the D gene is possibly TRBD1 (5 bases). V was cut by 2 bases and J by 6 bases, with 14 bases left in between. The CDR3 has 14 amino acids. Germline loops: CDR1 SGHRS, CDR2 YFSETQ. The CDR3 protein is CASSFRSKGAEAFF. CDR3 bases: TGCGCCAGCAGCTTTCGGTCGAAAGGGGCTGAAGCTTTCTTT. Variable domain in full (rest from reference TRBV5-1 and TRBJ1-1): KAGVTQTPRYLIKTRGQQVTLSCSPISGHRSVSWYQQTPGQGLQFLFEYFSETQRNKGNFPGRFSGRQFSNSRSEMNVSTLELGDSALYLCASSFRSKGAEAFFGQGTRLTVV.

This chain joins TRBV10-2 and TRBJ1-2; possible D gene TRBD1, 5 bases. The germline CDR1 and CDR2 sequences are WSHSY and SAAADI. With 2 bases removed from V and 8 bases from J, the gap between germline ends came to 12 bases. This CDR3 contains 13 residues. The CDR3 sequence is CASSEATVRGYTF. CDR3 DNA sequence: TGCGCCAGCAGTGAGGCGACAGTTCGAGGCTACACCTTC.

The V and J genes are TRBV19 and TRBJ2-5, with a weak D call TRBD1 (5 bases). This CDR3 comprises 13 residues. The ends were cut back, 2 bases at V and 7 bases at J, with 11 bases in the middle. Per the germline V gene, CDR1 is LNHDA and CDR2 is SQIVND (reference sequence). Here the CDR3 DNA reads TGTGCCAGTAGTATAAGTGGGGCCGGGACCCAGTACTTC. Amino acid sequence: CASSISGAGTQYF.

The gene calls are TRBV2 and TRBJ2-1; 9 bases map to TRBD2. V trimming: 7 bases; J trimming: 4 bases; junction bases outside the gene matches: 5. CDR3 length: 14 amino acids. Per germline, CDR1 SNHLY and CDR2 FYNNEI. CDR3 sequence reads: CASMGLAVYNEQFF. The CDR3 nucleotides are TGTGCCAGCATGGGACTAGCAGTTTACAATGAGCAGTTCTTC.

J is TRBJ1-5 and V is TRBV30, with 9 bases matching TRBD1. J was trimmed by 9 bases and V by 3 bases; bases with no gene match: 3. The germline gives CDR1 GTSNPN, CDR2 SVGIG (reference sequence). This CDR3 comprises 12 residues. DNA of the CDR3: TGTGCCTGGAGGGACAGGGGTGGGCCCCAGCATTTT. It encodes CAWRDRGGPQHF.

The CDR3 loop reads CAWSVHTNTEAFF. The CDR3 DNA follows: TGTGCCTGGAGTGTACACACGAACACTGAAGCTTTCTTT. This chain uses TRBV30 with TRBJ1-1; no firm D call. The CDR3 totals 13 residues. Trimming cost V 0 bases and J 1 base, with 6 bases left between them. The V gene's germline CDR1 is GTSNPN and CDR2 SVGIG (reference sequence).

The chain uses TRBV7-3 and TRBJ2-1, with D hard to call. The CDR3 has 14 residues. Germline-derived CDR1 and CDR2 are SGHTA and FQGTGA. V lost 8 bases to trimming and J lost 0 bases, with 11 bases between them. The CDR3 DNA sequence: TGTGCCAGCCCTCTTGGCCGCTCCTACAATGAGCAGTTCTTC. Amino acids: CASPLGRSYNEQFF.

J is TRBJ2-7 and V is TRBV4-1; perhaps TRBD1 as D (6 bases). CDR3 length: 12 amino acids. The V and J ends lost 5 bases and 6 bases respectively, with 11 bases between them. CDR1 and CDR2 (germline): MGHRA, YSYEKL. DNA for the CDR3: TGCGCCAGCAGCATCGGGACAAGCGAGCAGTACTTC. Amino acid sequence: CASSIGTSEQYF.

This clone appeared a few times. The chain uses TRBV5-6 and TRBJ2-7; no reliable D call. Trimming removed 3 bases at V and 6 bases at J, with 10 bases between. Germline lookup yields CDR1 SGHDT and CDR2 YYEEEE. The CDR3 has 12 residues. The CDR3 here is CASSSRPGEQYF. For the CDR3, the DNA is TGTGCCAGCAGCTCAAGACCAGGCGAGCAGTACTTC.

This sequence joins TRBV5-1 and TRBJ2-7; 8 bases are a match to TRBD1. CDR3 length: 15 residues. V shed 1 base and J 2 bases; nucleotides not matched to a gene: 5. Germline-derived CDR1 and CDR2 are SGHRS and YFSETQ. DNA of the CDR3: TGCGCCAGCAGCTTGTGGACAGGGCGAGCCTACGAGCAGTACTTC. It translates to CASSLWTGRAYEQYF.

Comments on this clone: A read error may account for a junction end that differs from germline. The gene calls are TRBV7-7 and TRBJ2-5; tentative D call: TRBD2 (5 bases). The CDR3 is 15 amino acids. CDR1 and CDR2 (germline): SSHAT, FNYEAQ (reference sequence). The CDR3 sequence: CASSLDGSFRGTQYF. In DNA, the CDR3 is TGTGCTAGCAGCTTAGACGGTAGCTTTCGGGGGACCCAGTACTTC.

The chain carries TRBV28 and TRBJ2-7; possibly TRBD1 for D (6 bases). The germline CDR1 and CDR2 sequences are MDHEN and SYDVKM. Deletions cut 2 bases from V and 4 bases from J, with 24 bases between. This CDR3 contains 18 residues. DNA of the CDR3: TGTGCCAGCAGTTTAGAACTTAAGGGGGAAGGGCCGGCATACGAGCAGTACTTC. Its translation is CASSLELKGEGPAYEQYF.

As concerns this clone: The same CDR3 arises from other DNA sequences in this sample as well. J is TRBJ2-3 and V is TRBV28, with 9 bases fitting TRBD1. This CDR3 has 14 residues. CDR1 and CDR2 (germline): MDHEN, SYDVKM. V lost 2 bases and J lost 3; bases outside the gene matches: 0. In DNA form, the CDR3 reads TGTGCCAGCAGTTTAGACAGGGGGACAGATACGCAGTATTTT. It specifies CASSLDRGTDTQYF. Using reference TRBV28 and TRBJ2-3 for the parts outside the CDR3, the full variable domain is DVKVTQSSRYLVKRTGEKVFLECVQDMDHENMFWYRQDPGLGLRLIYFSYDVKMKEKGDIPEGYSVSREKKERFSLILESASTNQTSMYLCASSLDRGTDTQYFGPGTRLTVL.

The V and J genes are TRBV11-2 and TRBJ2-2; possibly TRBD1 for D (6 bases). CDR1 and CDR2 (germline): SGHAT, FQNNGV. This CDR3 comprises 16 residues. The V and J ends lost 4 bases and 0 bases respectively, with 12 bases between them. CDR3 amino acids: CASSSYAGANTGELFF. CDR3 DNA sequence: TGTGCCAGCAGCTCCTACGCAGGGGCGAACACCGGGGAGCTGTTTTTT.

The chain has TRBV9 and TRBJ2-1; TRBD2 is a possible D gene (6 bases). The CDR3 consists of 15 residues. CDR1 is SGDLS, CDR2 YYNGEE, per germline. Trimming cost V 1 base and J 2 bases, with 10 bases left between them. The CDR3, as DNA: TGTGCCAGCAGCGTAACGGGAGCCACCTACAATGAGCAGTTCTTC. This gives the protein CASSVTGATYNEQFF.

The DNA for the CDR3 is TGTGCCAGCAGCCAAGGTTCCGCGGGGTTAGGGTCTGGAAACACCATATATTTT. Translating gives CASSQGSAGLGSGNTIYF. V gene TRBV4-2 combines with J gene TRBJ1-3, with D unresolved. Trimming left V 1 base short and J 1 base short, with 17 bases between. CDR3 size: 18 residues. Germline CDR1 reads LGHNA; CDR2 reads YNFKEQ.

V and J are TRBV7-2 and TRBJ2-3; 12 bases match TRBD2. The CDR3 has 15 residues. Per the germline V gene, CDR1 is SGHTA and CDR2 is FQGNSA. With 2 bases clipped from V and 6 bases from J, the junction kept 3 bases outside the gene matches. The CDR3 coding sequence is TGTGCCAGCAGCTTAAGACTAGCGGGAGCCGATACGCAGTATTTT. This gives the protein CASSLRLAGADTQYF.